This T cell receptor (beta chain) was sequenced for a study of regulatory T cells in long-lasting Graves disease (dated by TCRdb to 2020 to 2022). Regarding the study in general: Patients with newly diagnosed Graves' disease had been on antithyroid drugs for under 3 months. Persistent Graves' disease patients were compared with newly diagnosed Graves' disease patients by peripheral blood TCR sequencing and RNA sequencing. The study took place in China and was registered as a clinical trial. A total of roughly 35 samples underwent TCR sequencing, from roughly 13 patients with persistent Graves' disease and approximately 20 patients with newly diagnosed Graves' disease. Points the paper makes about the study in general: Only the TCR beta chain was sequenced and analyzed. Persistent patients shared more public clonotypes among themselves (2,741) than newly diagnosed patients did (about 970). The study examined only peripheral blood because the primary lesion, thyroid tissue, could not be accessed. The small sample size was acknowledged by the authors as a limitation that may reduce accuracy. TRBV28, TRBJ1-2 and TRBJ2-5 were preferentially used in persistent disease, while TRBV20-1 and TRBJ2-1 were favored in newly diagnosed disease. Persistent Graves' disease patients showed lower TCR Shannon entropy and fewer highly expanded clones than newly diagnosed patients, suggesting clonal expansion.

The protocol used for the library was multiplex PCR. The data were produced on an Illumina HiSeq 4000. To build TCR beta libraries, CDR3 regions were amplified by Arm-PCR using iRepertoire HTBI primers. PCR products were gel purified before sequencing. The authors' pipeline ran thus. A total of around 59 TRBV and approximately 15 TRBJ segments were identified across samples and were used for gene usage analysis of CDR3 amino acid clonotypes. COPE and FqMerger were used to merge the filtered high-quality paired reads into contigs. BLAST was used to align contigs to the IMGT TRBV, TRBD and TRBJ reference genes, and CDR3 was defined following IMGT. Any clonotype with a frequency above 0.1% was classified as a highly expanded clone. Shannon entropy served as the measure of repertoire diversity, while the Gini coefficient captured V-J evenness. Clonotypes shared by more than one individual were considered public. TCRdb cleaned the public reads at Q25 with fastp, built clones with MiXCR and kept in-frame beta chains. Each CDR3 protein appears once, grouped with its most common genes and DNA. TCRdb, not the authors, supplied the V and J calls. Within this sample are a few hundred thousand distinct CDR3 sequences, with around 15% of them counted one time only. The biggest ten clones account for over 15% of the sample.

This clonotype was counted ten times or more. Its antigen is currently not known. No clone much larger than this one lies a single base away; base qualities are absent. This specimen's time point label, per the study, means: newly diagnosed GD, antithyroid drugs for less than 3 months. For both TCR sequencing and RNA sequencing, RNA was extracted from PBMCs using TRIzol. The diagnosis of Graves' disease followed American Thyroid Association guidelines. The patients came from an endocrinology department in Xi'an, China. From each patient, 7.5 to 10 milliliters of peripheral blood was collected into an EDTA anticoagulant tube. Ficoll Paque Plus density gradient separation was used to isolate PBMCs, and no additional T cell sorting was done. An Agilent 2100 Bioanalyzer and agarose gel were used to check RNA quality, while a NanoDrop 2000 measured RNA concentration. The germline V gene sets CDR1 to SGHRS and CDR2 to YFSETQ. At the junction V is shortened by 1 base and J by 0 bases, with 14 bases in between. Including cysteine and phenylalanine, the CDR3 has 17 amino acids. The CDR3 DNA has 51 bases and is translated from base 1.

These data were also filed under a second study, of T cells in Graves' hyperthyroidism and ophthalmopathy. The other study reports the following: Graves' hyperthyroidism was defined as stable when no progression to ophthalmopathy occurred over 18 months of follow-up. Hyperthyroidism patients were aged 18 to 65 years and newly diagnosed, with disease duration of less than 2 months. The study excluded patients with uncontrolled infections, other autoimmune diseases, pregnancy or lactation. Diagnoses were established on the basis of clinical symptoms, serum thyroxine and TRAb, thyroid ultrasound, and orbital computed tomography. The TCR CDR3 was subjected to a first round of RT-PCR using the HTBI primer set and the Qiagen OneStep RT-PCR kit. Blood samples also contained most of the expanded thyroid clonotypes (frequency above 0.001), which suggests that blood repertoires may reflect thyroid immune responses. A 13 V-J signature model separated ophthalmopathy from stable hyperthyroidism, with around 91% sensitivity and about 81% specificity in cross-validation and 80%/75% in testing. In validation, progression to ophthalmopathy was predicted by the model with 65% to 71% sensitivity and under 85% specificity, a median of approximately 6.5 months before onset. To identify TCR V-J signatures that set the groups apart, the researchers used a discovery cohort of 95 to 100 patients, made up of around 42 with Graves' ophthalmopathy and some 58 with stable Graves' hyperthyroidism. An independent validation cohort of under 20 hyperthyroidism patients and more than 15 patients who later progressed to ophthalmopathy tested prospective prediction of ophthalmopathy. For training and testing, the 100 or so patients in the discovery cohort were randomly divided in a 7:3 ratio. The study also compared thyroid tissue and blood T-cell repertoires from about 6 Graves' hyperthyroidism patients. After blood sampling, hyperthyroidism patients were treated with methimazole at a starting dose of 30 mg daily, and ophthalmopathy patients were treated with high-dose intravenous methylprednisolone. The libraries were constructed in a second round of multiplex PCR and then size-selected and purified. The libraries were sequenced on an Illumina HiSeq2000 using paired-end 100 bp reads. SOAPnuke was used to process the raw data, with reads discarded if the reads contained adapters or uncalled bases, had a mean Phred below 15, or lacked an exact constant-primer or identifier match. COPE v1.2.5 was used to merge high-quality paired reads, and clonotypes were defined as unique nucleotide sequences. MiTCR v1.1 was used to align clonotypes to the IMGT TRBV, TRBD and TRBJ reference segments. The analysis was restricted to V-J combinations with a frequency above 0.0001, which together covered 99% to 99.2% of the repertoires. A TCS score was defined as the ratio between F50 (clonal expansion) and ExV (chaos), using BLOSUM62-based TCRdist between CDR3 peptides within each V-J. Welch's t-statistics and random forest reduced around 510 V-J features to 13, which were used in a naive Bayes classifier (R e1071). Sample size was not statistically predetermined, and blinding of investigators to group allocation was not performed. The paper reports TCR Vbeta CDR3 sequencing of fewer than 150 peripheral blood samples: some 41 ophthalmopathy, 70 to 85 hyperthyroidism and some 17 progressor patients.

The sequence links TRBV5-1 to TRBJ2-1; D gene: possibly TRBD2, on 6 matching bases. The source material was peripheral blood mononuclear cells (PBMCs), sampled at new diagnosis, from a patient treated with antithyroid drugs. The sequence was collected from a woman aged 45-59 years with Graves disease. Donor details come from another sample of the same person, matched by shared clones. The CDR3 amino acid sequence is: CASSLMGEAYSYNEQFF. The DNA sequence is as follows: TGCGCCAGCAGCTTGATGGGGGAGGCTTACTCCTACAATGAGCAGTTCTTC.